The 14 T cell receptor beta chains reported below all come from one sample, sequenced in a study of blood T cell repertoires in COVID-19. Here immunoSEQ multiplex PCR was the method, and the copy in TCRdb shows in-frame clones only, minus some. The sample has under 130,000 clones; around 81% are singletons. The sample taken for sequencing was peripheral blood. These receptors were obtained from a man aged 80 or over with acute or convalescent COVID-19.

V is TRBV5-1 and J is TRBJ2-7; possibly TRBD2 for D (5 bases). Germline-derived CDR1 and CDR2 are SGHRS and YFSETQ. The CDR3 runs 13 residues. The ends were cut back, 4 bases at V and 2 bases at J, with 10 bases in the middle. This CDR3 is CASSEGGTYEQYF. CDR3 DNA: TGCGCCAGCAGCGAGGGTGGGACCTACGAGCAGTACTTC.

The gene calls are TRBV9 and TRBJ1-2; perhaps TRBD1 as D (6 bases). Trimming took off 4 bases at V and 0 bases at J, with 10 bases between the two ends. Germline V gene data show CDR1 as SGDLS and CDR2 as YYNGEE. The CDR3 has 14 amino acids. Here the CDR3 reads CASSPHRANYGYTF. The DNA of the CDR3 is TGTGCCAGCAGCCCCCACAGGGCTAACTATGGCTACACCTTC. The full variable domain, its missing parts supplied by reference TRBV9 and TRBJ1-2, is DSGVTQTPKHLITATGQRVTLRCSPRSGDLSVYWYQQSLDQGLQFLIQYYNGEERAKGNILERFSAQQFPDLHSELNLSSLELGDSALYFCASSPHRANYGYTFGSGTRLTVV.

This clone came up a few times. CDR3 in amino acids: CAGSRVNGLEPQHF. CDR3 in DNA: TGTGCCGGTTCCAGGGTTAACGGGCTGGAGCCCCAGCATTTT. The chain is built from TRBV28 and TRBJ1-5; possibly TRBD1 for D (5 bases). The CDR3 totals 14 residues. V lost 11 bases to trimming and J lost 8 bases, with 22 bases between them. Germline CDR1 is MDHEN and CDR2 is SYDVKM.

This chain uses TRBV28 with TRBJ1-3; tentatively, D is TRBD1 (6 bases). This CDR3 is built from 16 residues. The germline CDR1 and CDR2 sequences are MDHEN and SYDVKM. V was clipped by 8 bases and J by 0 bases, with 17 bases between them. The CDR3 DNA reads as TGTGCCAGCGCGAGAGGGGGGGGCCGCTCTGGAAACACCATATATTTT. The encoded protein is CASARGGGRSGNTIYF.

The chain has TRBV4-1 and TRBJ1-5, with a weak D call TRBD1 (5 bases). The CDR3 has 14 amino acids. The V end lost 5 bases, the J end lost 2 bases, and 10 bases lay between the germline ends. CDR1 and CDR2 (germline): MGHRA, YSYEKL. The CDR3 is CASSGTGGNQPQHF. For the CDR3, the DNA is TGCGCCAGCAGCGGGACTGGGGGCAATCAGCCCCAGCATTTT.

This clone was seen a handful of times. The chain combines TRBV13 with TRBJ2-1; D possibly corresponds to TRBD2 (7 bases). The CDR3 loop spans 15 amino acids. Germline-derived CDR1 and CDR2 are PRHDT and FYEKMQ (reference sequence). The V and J ends lost 4 bases and 8 bases respectively, with 18 bases between them. This CDR3 is CASSSWGGGSDEQFF. In DNA form, the CDR3 reads TGTGCCAGCAGCTCCTGGGGGGGCGGGAGCGATGAGCAGTTCTTC.

This clone showed up just a few times. The chain combines TRBV7-9 with TRBJ1-2; TRBD1 matches 9 bases. CDR3 length: 15 amino acids. Germline V CDR1 and CDR2: SEHNR, FQNEAQ (reference sequence). With 2 bases clipped from V and 4 bases from J, the junction kept 5 bases outside the gene matches. The CDR3 sequence is CASSLWDRETYGYTF. The CDR3 DNA is TGTGCCAGCAGCTTATGGGACAGGGAGACCTATGGCTACACCTTC.

The rearrangement links TRBV11-2 to TRBJ2-4; D gene unclear. CDR1 is SGHAT, CDR2 FQNNGV, per germline. The CDR3 length is 12 residues. Trimming took 5 bases from V and 13 from J, leaving 15 bases between them. CDR3 sequence: CASSKVDNSQYF. CDR3 bases: TGTGCCAGCAGCAAAGTCGACAATTCCCAGTACTTC.

This chain links TRBV5-5 with TRBJ2-4; 8 bases align to TRBD1. CDR1 SGHKS and CDR2 YYEKEE come from the germline V gene (reference sequence). The CDR3 covers 11 residues. V lost 3 bases, J lost 14 bases, and 4 bases stayed unmatched. In DNA, the CDR3 is TGTGCCAGCAGCTCGGACAGGGTGGAGTACTTC. Translated, it gives CASSSDRVEYF.

The genes are TRBV19 and TRBJ2-4; tentatively, D is TRBD2 (5 bases). Per germline, CDR1 LNHDA and CDR2 SQIVND (reference sequence). This CDR3 region has 13 residues. Between the trimmed V and J ends, which lost 7 bases and 1 base, there was a span of 8 bases. For the CDR3, the DNA is TGTGCCAGTACGGGGTACGCCAAAAACATTCAGTACTTC. Translation gives CASTGYAKNIQYF.

This chain uses TRBV27 with TRBJ1-5; D is uncertain. The length of the CDR3 is 14 residues. CDR1 and CDR2 (germline): MNHEY, SMNVEV (reference sequence). Trimming took 5 bases from V and 0 from J, leaving 8 bases between them. CDR3 nucleotides: TGTGCCAGCAGTCCCCTAGATAGCAATCAGCCCCAGCATTTT. It translates to CASSPLDSNQPQHF.

V usage is TRBV7-9 and J usage is TRBJ1-3; 7 bases are shared with TRBD1. The trim removed 3 bases at V and 0 bases at J, leaving 2 bases unmatched. This CDR3 spans 15 amino acids. In germline, CDR1 is SEHNR, CDR2 FQNEAQ (reference sequence). CDR3 loop: CASSFRDSSGNTIYF. CDR3 nucleotide sequence: TGTGCCAGCAGCTTCCGGGACAGCTCTGGAAACACCATATATTTT.

The chain has TRBV6-2 or TRBV6-3 and TRBJ2-7; tentatively, D is TRBD2 (6 bases). Germline assignment: CDR1 MNHEY and CDR2 SVGEGT. Trimming took off 2 bases at V and 7 bases at J, with 24 bases between the two ends. The CDR3 runs to 17 residues. The CDR3 DNA is TGTGCCAGCAGTTACGCCCCCGGGGCGGGAAAACGAATGGAGCAGTACTTC. Translated, it gives CASSYAPGAGKRMEQYF.

V gene TRBV19 combines with J gene TRBJ2-1; possible D gene TRBD2, 5 bases. The CDR3 runs to 13 residues. Trimming pared 9 bases from V and 7 bases from J, leaving 16 bases between. Germline CDR1 LNHDA, CDR2 SQIVND (reference sequence). The CDR3 sequence is CASSPGLENEQFF. CDR3 DNA sequence: TGTGCCAGCAGCCCGGGGTTAGAAAATGAGCAGTTCTTC.